This T cell receptor (beta chain) was sequenced in a study of blood T cells in healthy people across ages. Points from the study as a whole: It was not known whether donors were CMV positive (a possible confounder of expanded clonotype changes).

The authors ran a second PCR of 7 to 11 cycles using a sample-barcoded 5' primer and a J-beta primer mix. MiXCR, applied by TCRdb to the 5' RACE reads, yields one record per CDR3 protein. In the table there are roughly 700,000 distinct CDR3 sequences, 25% of which are singletons. From germline, CDR1 is MNHEY and CDR2 SVGEGT. Trimming removed 0 bases at V and 2 bases at J, with 9 bases between. The CDR3 loop spans 15 amino acids. As to this clonotype: The antigen remains unidentified.

It was about 10 milliliters of peripheral blood that were drawn from each donor. Separately, the same data were catalogued under a study of T cells of mothers and their children. That work states: Nine systemically healthy Caucasian donors: three mothers, six children. Mother-child pairs who were related displayed a slightly higher overlap than unrelated pairs, a difference that was non-significant.

This chain joins TRBV6-2 or TRBV6-3 and TRBJ2-3; perhaps TRBD2 as D (6 bases). This receptor was identified in a boy aged 10-17 years in good health. Material: blood. CDR3 in amino acids: CASSYSRGITDTQYF. The CDR3 region has the DNA TGTGCCAGCAGTTACTCGCGGGGCATCACAGATACGCAGTATTTT.